This entry concerns a single TCR beta chain. Antigen: not known. This entry is derived from a study of T cells expressing NK-cell markers. As for the study in general: Seven HCMV-seropositive donors and one seronegative donor made up the eight sequenced donors.

5'RACE template switching with UMIs produced the TCR beta cDNA. TCRdb reprocessed the 5' RACE reads, with one entry per CDR3 protein and no DNA. The sample yields about 540,000 distinct CDR3 sequences, of which the top ten take up roughly 3.5%. This CDR3 has 17 residues. CDR1 is LNHNV, CDR2 YYDKDF, per germline (reference sequence). Study outcomes and limitations: There were a handful of donors in whom these clonotypes also led the CD3+CD56-NKG2C+ fraction.

The rearrangement uses TRBV15 and TRBJ1-2; TCRdb proposes TRBD1, but this gene call is untestable without DNA. The clonotype comes from a man in his late teens or twenties in good health. Sequencing input: blood T cells: a sorted CD56 or NKG2C T cell subset, CD4+ or CD8+ T cells, or bulk PBMC T cells (not recorded which). The CDR3 sequence: CATSRDQGQSLNYGYTF.